A single sample is the source of the 2 T cell receptor beta chains below, sequenced in a study of CD8 T cells in ankylosing spondylitis. Study-level points and caveats: It appeared that ankylosing spondylitis blood was characterized by a TCR beta motif of under ten highly homologous variants.

TCRdb processed the 5' RACE reads anew with MiXCR; each CDR3 protein has one entry. Here the sample spans 750,000 to 850,000 distinct CDR3 sequences, 12% being singletons. Antigen specificity for these receptors is unknown. Sequencing was done on a sample of blood, either unsorted or a sorted T cell fraction (not recorded which). The receptors were gathered from a male donor with ankylosing spondylitis.

This clonotype was seen repeatedly, ten times or more. The genes are TRBV18 and TRBJ2-3; D not certain. V lost 2 bases and J lost 2, with 8 bases in between. Germline V gene data show CDR1 as KGHSH and CDR2 as LQKENI. The CDR3 covers 14 residues. The CDR3 protein is CASSPSGTTDTQYF. The CDR3 DNA sequence: TGTGCCAGCTCACCATCCGGCACCACAGATACGCAGTATTTT.

This clonotype was found many times. This chain connects TRBV12-3 or TRBV12-4 to TRBJ2-3, with 9 nucleotides matching TRBD2. The J segment lost 4 bases and the V segment lost 5 bases, leaving 4 bases of the junction unmatched. CDR3 length: 14 residues. CDR3 amino acids: CASSTSGRSDTQYF. In DNA form, the CDR3 reads TGTGCCAGCAGTACCAGCGGGAGGTCAGATACGCAGTATTTT.